A selection of T cell receptor beta chains follows, all from one sample in a study of T cell responses to AZD1222 COVID-19 vaccine. The data were produced by immunoSEQ multiplex PCR, yet TCRdb's version contains in-frame clones alone and is incomplete. The repertoire holds some 130,000 clones, 70% to 90% seen once, with 1.9% in the top ten. The sample in question was peripheral blood, obtained on day 0 of AZD1222 vaccination. Receptors were obtained from an adult in good health. Each CDR3 is given with its conserved first and last residue. The D gene is left open where the match is weak. Clone size is not always given. Where it is, it says once, few, many or a class for expanded clones.

J gene	clone size	V gene	D gene	CDR3 protein	CDR3 DNA
TRBJ2-5	NA	TRBV2	TRBD1	CASRGRDRGGQETQYF	TGTGCCAGCAGGGGCCGCGACAGGGGTGGACAAGAGACCCAGTACTTC
TRBJ1-5	NA	TRBV15	NA	CATSRDEGVINRQPQHF	TGTGCCACCAGCAGAGATGAAGGGGTTATTAATAGACAGCCCCAGCATTTT
TRBJ2-7	once	TRBV6-5	NA	CASSYHGTNSYEQYF	TGTGCCAGCAGTTACCATGGGACCAACTCCTACGAGCAGTACTTC
TRBJ1-4	NA	TRBV9	NA	CASSVTGANEKLFF	TGTGCCAGCAGCGTGACAGGAGCTAATGAAAAACTGTTTTTT
TRBJ1-1	once	TRBV19	TRBD1	CASSMTGGRTEAFF	TGTGCCAGTAGTATGACAGGGGGCCGCACTGAAGCTTTCTTT
TRBJ2-1	NA	TRBV27	NA	CARDSAAGEQFF	TGTGCCAGAGATTCTGCGGCCGGTGAGCAGTTCTTC
TRBJ1-5	NA	TRBV30	NA	CAWSASSGTGDGQPQHF	TGTGCCTGGAGTGCATCATCCGGGACGGGGGATGGTCAGCCCCAGCATTTT
TRBJ2-6	NA	TRBV28	TRBD1	CASSLFGTGGSGANVLTF	TGTGCCAGCAGTTTATTTGGGACAGGGGGCTCCGGGGCCAACGTCCTGACTTTC
TRBJ1-2	NA	TRBV28	TRBD1	CASSLLPGQGRGYTF	TGTGCCAGCAGCCTCCTACCGGGACAGGGGAGAGGCTACACCTTC
TRBJ2-3	NA	TRBV1	NA	CTSSRSGREDTQYF	TGCACCAGCAGCCGTAGCGGGAGGGAAGATACGCAGTATTTT
TRBJ1-1	NA	TRBV9	NA	CASSVVGPTNTEAFF	TGTGCCAGCAGCGTAGTGGGGCCGACGAACACTGAAGCTTTCTTT
TRBJ1-3	NA	TRBV7-8	NA	CASSLPPESGTGSSGNTIYF	TGTGCCAGCAGCTTACCTCCTGAGAGTGGCACAGGGAGCTCTGGAAACACCATATATTTT
TRBJ1-2	NA	TRBV6-5	NA	CASDGRNHYGYTF	TGTGCCAGCGATGGCCGAAACCACTATGGCTACACCTTC
TRBJ1-5	NA	TRBV7-2	NA	CASSFEVNQPQHF	TGTGCCAGCAGCTTTGAGGTGAATCAGCCCCAGCATTTT
TRBJ2-2	NA	TRBV5-1	NA	CASSLLVSGELFF	TGCGCCAGCAGCTTGTTGGTATCCGGGGAGCTGTTTTTT
TRBJ1-1	NA	TRBV9	NA	CASSSRGPNTEAFF	TGTGCCAGCAGCTCCCGGGGCCCGAACACTGAAGCTTTCTTT
TRBJ2-1	NA	TRBV20-1	NA	CSGGDNEQFF	TGCAGCGGAGGAGACAATGAGCAGTTCTTC
TRBJ1-1	NA	TRBV5-1	NA	CASSLDAANTEAFF	TGCGCCAGCAGCTTGGATGCAGCGAACACTGAAGCTTTCTTT
TRBJ1-1	NA	TRBV7-2	TRBD1	CASSLQRGGQTEAFF	TGTGCCAGCAGCTTACAGAGGGGGGGACAGACTGAAGCTTTCTTT
TRBJ2-2	NA	TRBV28	NA	CASSLSFVLNTGELFF	TGTGCCAGCAGTTTATCGTTCGTCTTAAACACCGGGGAGCTGTTTTTT
TRBJ1-5	NA	TRBV12-3/TRBV12-4	NA	CASSLTGNQPQHF	TGTGCCAGCAGTTTAACGGGGAATCAGCCCCAGCATTTT
TRBJ1-2	NA	TRBV18	NA	CASSLLPNWGLYGYTF	TGTGCCAGCTCACTTTTGCCTAACTGGGGTTTATATGGCTACACCTTC
TRBJ1-1	NA	TRBV14	NA	CASSQDLVGLNTEAFF	TGTGCCAGCAGCCAAGATCTCGTGGGGCTGAACACTGAAGCTTTCTTT
TRBJ1-2	NA	TRBV21-1	NA	CASGKGSKARYGYTF	TGTGCCAGCGGAAAAGGAAGTAAGGCGCGCTATGGCTACACCTTC
TRBJ2-1	NA	TRBV5-1	TRBD2	CASSRLAGGPNEQFF	TGCGCCAGCAGCAGACTAGCGGGAGGGCCGAATGAGCAGTTCTTC
TRBJ1-5	NA	TRBV5-5	NA	CASSADSTNQPQHF	TGTGCCAGCAGCGCGGACAGTACTAATCAGCCCCAGCATTTT
TRBJ2-7	NA	TRBV5-8	TRBD2	CASSNPGLAVHEQYF	TGTGCCAGCAGCAATCCGGGACTAGCGGTCCACGAGCAGTACTTC
TRBJ1-5	NA	TRBV5-8	NA	CASSHFNSKSQPQHF	TGTGCCAGCAGTCACTTCAATAGTAAGAGTCAGCCCCAGCATTTT
TRBJ1-1	NA	TRBV18	NA	CASSEVAVENTEAFF	TGTGCCAGCTCAGAGGTTGCTGTTGAGAACACTGAAGCTTTCTTT
TRBJ1-5	NA	TRBV15	NA	CATSMGTENQPQHF	TGTGCCACCAGCATGGGGACGGAAAATCAGCCCCAGCATTTT
TRBJ1-1	once	TRBV3-1/TRBV3-2	NA	CASSQGALTEAFF	TGTGCCAGCAGCCAGGGGGCCTTAACTGAAGCTTTCTTT
TRBJ2-3	NA	TRBV10-3	NA	CAISAGTPRADTQYF	TGTGCCATCAGTGCAGGGACACCCAGGGCAGATACGCAGTATTTT
TRBJ2-1	NA	TRBV7-2	NA	CASSLTSNRYNEQFF	TGTGCCAGCAGCCTTACTAGCAATCGGTACAATGAGCAGTTCTTC
TRBJ2-3	NA	TRBV5-1	TRBD2	CASSSGRLAGGADTQYF	TGCGCCAGCAGCTCCGGCCGACTAGCGGGAGGTGCAGATACGCAGTATTTT
TRBJ1-1	NA	TRBV6-6	NA	CASLMGDTEAFF	TGTGCCAGCTTAATGGGGGACACTGAAGCTTTCTTT
TRBJ2-2	few	TRBV10-3	TRBD1	CAIRKSDRANTGELFF	TGTGCCATCAGGAAATCAGACAGGGCGAACACCGGGGAGCTGTTTTTT
TRBJ1-1	NA	TRBV6-5	NA	CASSYLGPITEAFF	TGTGCCAGCAGTTATCTAGGACCGATCACTGAAGCTTTCTTT
TRBJ1-2	NA	TRBV6-5	NA	CASRVDLKTYGYTF	TGTGCCAGCAGAGTGGACCTAAAGACCTATGGCTACACCTTC
TRBJ2-1	NA	TRBV12-5	NA	CASGLVRGGYGQFF	TGTGCTAGTGGTTTGGTCAGGGGGGGCTACGGGCAGTTCTTC
TRBJ2-1	NA	TRBV9	NA	CASSAKGNEQFF	TGTGCCAGCAGCGCCAAAGGCAATGAGCAGTTCTTC
TRBJ1-2	NA	TRBV10-3	TRBD1	CAIERTGDGYTF	TGTGCCATCGAGCGGACAGGAGATGGCTACACCTTC
TRBJ1-1	NA	TRBV5-1	NA	CASSYDIRSGAYTEAFF	TGCGCCAGCAGCTATGATATAAGGTCGGGGGCCTACACTGAAGCTTTCTTT
TRBJ2-7	NA	TRBV2	NA	CASSLQAPEQYF	TGTGCCAGCAGTCTACAGGCCCCCGAGCAGTACTTC
TRBJ2-2	NA	TRBV7-9	TRBD1	CASSPGTGNTGELFF	TGTGCCAGCAGCCCCGGGACAGGGAACACCGGGGAGCTGTTTTTT
TRBJ2-7	NA	TRBV7-2	TRBD1	CASSLTGTGTYEQYF	TGTGCCAGCAGCTTGACCGGGACAGGGACCTACGAGCAGTACTTC
TRBJ1-2	once	TRBV29-1	NA	CSGNTGLGYTF	TGCAGCGGTAATACAGGACTTGGCTACACCTTC
TRBJ2-5	NA	TRBV11-2	TRBD2	CASSQVAGGQETQYF	TGTGCCAGCAGCCAGGTAGCGGGAGGACAGGAGACCCAGTACTTC
TRBJ1-2	NA	TRBV11-2	NA	CASSLNSSQVGYTF	TGTGCCAGCAGCTTGAACAGCTCACAAGTTGGCTACACCTTC
TRBJ1-6	NA	TRBV19	NA	CASTQTGSSYNSPLHF	TGTGCCAGTACCCAAACAGGGAGCTCCTATAATTCACCCCTCCACTTT
TRBJ2-2	NA	TRBV19	NA	CASSIRGTQTPKNTGELFF	TGTGCCAGTAGTATAAGGGGAACACAAACGCCTAAGAACACCGGGGAGCTGTTTTTT
TRBJ2-2	NA	TRBV7-2	TRBD1	CASSQTGTGAPRELFF	TGTGCCAGCAGCCAAACCGGGACAGGGGCCCCAAGGGAGCTGTTTTTT
TRBJ2-2	NA	TRBV7-9	TRBD2	CASSLAGGLAGPGELFF	TGTGCCAGCAGCTTAGCCGGGGGGCTAGCGGGCCCCGGGGAGCTGTTTTTT
TRBJ1-1	NA	TRBV15	NA	CATSRDRGITEAFF	TGTGCCACCAGCAGAGATCGGGGTATCACTGAAGCTTTCTTT
TRBJ2-3	NA	TRBV2	TRBD2	CASSEGLAGFTDTQYF	TGTGCCAGCAGTGAGGGTCTAGCGGGTTTCACAGATACGCAGTATTTT
TRBJ1-6	NA	TRBV9	NA	CASSVATGGSPLHF	TGTGCCAGCAGCGTAGCGACGGGGGGATCACCCCTCCACTTT